The TCR beta chain described here comes from a study of blood T cell repertoires in COVID-19. In the study overall: There were acute and convalescent COVID-19 samples, and they came from the United States, Italy and Spain. Sources were T cells, B-cell-depleted T cells, or PBMCs; the material itself was cDNA or gDNA.

Under the authors' procedure: The authors estimated nucleated cell counts from reference gene primer amplification. Assay: immunoSEQ multiplex PCR; the TCRdb copy retains only in-frame clones and omits some. The V and J calls and clone size come from that table; D and trimming were worked out from the DNA. The sample consists of tens of thousands of clones, 90% to 95% of them appearing once. Specimen: peripheral blood. The sequence was collected from a human donor with active COVID-19. The donor label of this sample is uncertain.

As DNA, the CDR3 is TGTGCCACCAGCAGTTCGGGACAGGTGCAAGAGACCCAGTACTTC. Protein sequence: CATSSSGQVQETQYF. The chain carries TRBV15 and TRBJ2-5; 8 nucleotides agree with TRBD1. Germline V gene data show CDR1 as LNHNV and CDR2 as YYDKDF (reference sequence). V lost 3 bases and J lost 2; bases outside the gene matches: 5. The CDR3 runs to 15 residues.